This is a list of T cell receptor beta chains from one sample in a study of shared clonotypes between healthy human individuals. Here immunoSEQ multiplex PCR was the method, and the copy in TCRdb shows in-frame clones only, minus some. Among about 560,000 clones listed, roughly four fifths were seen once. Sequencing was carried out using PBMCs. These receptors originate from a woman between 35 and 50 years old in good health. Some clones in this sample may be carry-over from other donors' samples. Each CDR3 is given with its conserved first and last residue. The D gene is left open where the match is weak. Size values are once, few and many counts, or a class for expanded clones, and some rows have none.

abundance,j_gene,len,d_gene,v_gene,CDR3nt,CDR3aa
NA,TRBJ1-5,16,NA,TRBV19,TGTGCCAGTAGTCCTCGTCCCCCATATAGCAATCAGCCCCAGCATTTT,CASSPRPPYSNQPQHF
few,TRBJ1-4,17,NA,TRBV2,TGTGCCAGCAGCTACGACCCAGCGGTAGGTTCGGGAGAAAAACTGTTTTTT,CASSYDPAVGSGEKLFF
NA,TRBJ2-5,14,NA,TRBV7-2,TGTGCCAGCAGCTCTCAATATGACGCGGGGACCCAGTACTTC,CASSSQYDAGTQYF
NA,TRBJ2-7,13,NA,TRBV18,TGTGCCAGCTCACCTGGGACCGGCTACGAGCAGTACTTC,CASSPGTGYEQYF
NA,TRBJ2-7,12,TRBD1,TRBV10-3,TGTGCCATCAGTGGGGGACAGTACGAGCAGTACTTC,CAISGGQYEQYF
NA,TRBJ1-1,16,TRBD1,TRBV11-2,TGTGCCAGCAGCCTCCGGACAGGGGTTGGGGACACTGAAGCTTTCTTT,CASSLRTGVGDTEAFF
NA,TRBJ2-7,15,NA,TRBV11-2,TGTGCCAGCAGCGCCCTCACAGGGAAGTCCTACGAGCAGTACTTC,CASSALTGKSYEQYF
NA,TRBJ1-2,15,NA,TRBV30,TGTGCCTGGAGTACCACAACACGGACGGGAGGGGGCTACACCTTC,CAWSTTTRTGGGYTF
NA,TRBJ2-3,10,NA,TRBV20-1,TGCAGTGCTTTTTGGGATACGCAGTATTTT,CSAFWDTQYF
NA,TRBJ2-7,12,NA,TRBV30,TGTGCCTGGAGTGTACGACGGGAGAGGCAGTACTTC,CAWSVRRERQYF
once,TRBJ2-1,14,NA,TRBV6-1,TGTGCCAGCAGTGCCAAGTCCCTCTACAATGAGCAGTTCTTC,CASSAKSLYNEQFF
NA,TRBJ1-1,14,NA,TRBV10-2,TGCGCCAGCAGTGAGTCGACGAGGCGGAGTGAAGCTTTCTTT,CASSESTRRSEAFF
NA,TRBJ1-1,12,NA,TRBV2,TGTGCCAGCGGAACCGGCGGGTGGGAAGCTTTCTTT,CASGTGGWEAFF
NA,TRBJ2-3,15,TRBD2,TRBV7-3,TGTGCCAGCAGCTTAATGGGACTAGCTACAGATACGCAGTATTTT,CASSLMGLATDTQYF
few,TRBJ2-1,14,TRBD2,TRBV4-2,TGTGCCAGCAGCCCGCCTTCTGTGCGGGAGCCTGATTTCTTC,CASSPPSVREPDFF
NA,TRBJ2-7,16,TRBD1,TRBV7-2,TGTGCCAGCAGCTCGAAACAGGGGTTCAGCTCCTACGAGCAGTACTTC,CASSSKQGFSSYEQYF
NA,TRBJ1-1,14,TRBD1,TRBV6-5,TGTGCCAGCAAGGGACAGGGGATCAATACTGAAGCTTTCTTT,CASKGQGINTEAFF
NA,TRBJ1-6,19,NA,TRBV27,TGTGCCAGCAGTTCTACCTCTCCGGGCGATAGCTCCTATAATTCACCCCTCCACTTT,CASSSTSPGDSSYNSPLHF
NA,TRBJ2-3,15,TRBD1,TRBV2,TGTGCCAGCAGGGAGACAGGGATGGCCTCCGATACGCAGTATTTT,CASRETGMASDTQYF
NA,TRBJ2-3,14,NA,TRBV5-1,TGCGCCAGCAGCTTGGTTTTTGGGACAGATACGCAGTATTTT,CASSLVFGTDTQYF
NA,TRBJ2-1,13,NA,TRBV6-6,TGTGCCAGCATGGCGGGAACCTACAATGAGCAGTTCTTC,CASMAGTYNEQFF
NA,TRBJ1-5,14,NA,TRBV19,TGTGCCAGCGCCTTTGGGCATAGCAATCAGCCCCAGCATTTT,CASAFGHSNQPQHF
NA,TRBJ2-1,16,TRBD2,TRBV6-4,TGTGCCAGCAGTGAACGGGGGGTAGCGGGAGACAGAGAGCAGTTCTTC,CASSERGVAGDREQFF
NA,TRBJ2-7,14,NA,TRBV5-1,TGCGCCAGCAGCTTGATTACGGACAAGGACGAGCAGTACTTC,CASSLITDKDEQYF
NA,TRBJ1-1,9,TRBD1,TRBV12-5,TGTGCTAGTGGTCCCGCGACAGGGTTT,CASGPATGF
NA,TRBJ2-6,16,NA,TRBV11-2,TGTGCCAGCAGCGCAACAGGTAGCTCTGGGGCCAACGTCCTGACTTTC,CASSATGSSGANVLTF
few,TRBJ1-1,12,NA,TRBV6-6,TGTGCCAGCACTCAACGGAGCACTGAAGCTTTCTTT,CASTQRSTEAFF
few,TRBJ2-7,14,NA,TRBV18,TGTGCCAGCTCACCACCCTACGGTTCCTACGAGCAGTACTTC,CASSPPYGSYEQYF
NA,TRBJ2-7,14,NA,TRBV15,TGTGCCACCAGCATGTCGGGGAACTCCTACGAGCAGTACTTC,CATSMSGNSYEQYF
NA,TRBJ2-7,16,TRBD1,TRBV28,TGTGCCAGCAGTGTCCCGGGACAGGGGAGGGTGGGGGAGCAGTACTTC,CASSVPGQGRVGEQYF
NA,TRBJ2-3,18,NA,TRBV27,TGTGCCAGCAGTTTATTCGGCGGACAGGGAGGGTTCACAGATACGCAGTATTTT,CASSLFGGQGGFTDTQYF
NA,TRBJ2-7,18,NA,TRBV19,TGTGCCAGTAGTCCAGCAGGAACCCACAGCCTGTTATACTACGAGCAGTACTTC,CASSPAGTHSLLYYEQYF
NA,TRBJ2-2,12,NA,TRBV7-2,TGTGCCAGCAGCTTAGCACGGAATGTGCTGTTTTTT,CASSLARNVLFF
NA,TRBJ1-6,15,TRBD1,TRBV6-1,TGTGCCAGCAGTAGCCTGACAGGGGCCGGTTCACCCCTCCACTTT,CASSSLTGAGSPLHF
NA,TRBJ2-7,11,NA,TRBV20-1,TGCAGTGCTACAGGGGCCTACGAGCAGTACTTC,CSATGAYEQYF
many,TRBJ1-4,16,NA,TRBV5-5,TGTGCCAGCAGCTTACATTACAGGGATAGAAATGAAAAACTGTTTTTT,CASSLHYRDRNEKLFF
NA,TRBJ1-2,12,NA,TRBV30,TGTGCCTGGAGTCCCGGGGACTATGGCTACACCTTC,CAWSPGDYGYTF
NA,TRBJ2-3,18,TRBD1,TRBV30,TGTGCCTGGAGTGGAGGGGGACAGGGAGCCGCCGGGACAGATACGCAGTATTTT,CAWSGGGQGAAGTDTQYF
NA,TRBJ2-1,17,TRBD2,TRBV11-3,TGTGCCAGCAGCAAAGGGACTAGCGGAGCCAACTACAATGAGCAGTTCTTC,CASSKGTSGANYNEQFF
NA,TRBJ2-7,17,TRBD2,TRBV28,TGTGCCAGCAGTTTCCGTTTCGGGACTAGCGGTAATTACGAGCAGTACTTC,CASSFRFGTSGNYEQYF